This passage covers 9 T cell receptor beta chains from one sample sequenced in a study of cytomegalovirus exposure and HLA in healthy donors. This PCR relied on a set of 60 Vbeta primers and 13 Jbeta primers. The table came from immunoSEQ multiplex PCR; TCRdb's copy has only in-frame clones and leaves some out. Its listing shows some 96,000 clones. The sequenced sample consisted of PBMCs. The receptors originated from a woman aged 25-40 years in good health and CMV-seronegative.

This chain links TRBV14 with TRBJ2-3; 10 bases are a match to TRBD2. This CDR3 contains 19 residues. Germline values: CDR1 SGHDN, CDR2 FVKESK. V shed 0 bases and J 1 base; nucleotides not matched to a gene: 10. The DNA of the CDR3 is TGTGCCAGCAGCCAAGAATCCCTTTCGAGCGGGGGGGGCACAGATACGCAGTATTTT. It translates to CASSQESLSSGGGTDTQYF.

The DNA of the CDR3 is TGTGCCAGCAGTTTAAGAGCGCTCTCCGGGGAGCTGTTTTTT. Protein product: CASSLRALSGELFF. This sequence joins TRBV27 and TRBJ2-2; D remains ambiguous. Germline lookup yields CDR1 MNHEY and CDR2 SMNVEV (reference sequence). Trimming cost V 2 bases and J 6 bases, with 10 bases left between them. This CDR3 contains 14 residues.

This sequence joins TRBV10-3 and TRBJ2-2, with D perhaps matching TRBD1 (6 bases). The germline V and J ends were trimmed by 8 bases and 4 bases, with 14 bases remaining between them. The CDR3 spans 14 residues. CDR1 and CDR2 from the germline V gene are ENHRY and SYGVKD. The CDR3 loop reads CAIGVGAGTGELFF. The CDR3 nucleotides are TGTGCCATCGGTGTGGGGGCGGGCACCGGGGAGCTGTTTTTT.

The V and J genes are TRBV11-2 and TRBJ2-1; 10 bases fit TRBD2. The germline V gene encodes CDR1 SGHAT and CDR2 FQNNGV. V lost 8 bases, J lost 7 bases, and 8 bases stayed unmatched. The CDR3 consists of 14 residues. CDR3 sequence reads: CASGLAGVSNEQFF. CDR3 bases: TGTGCCAGCGGGCTAGCGGGAGTTTCAAATGAGCAGTTCTTC.

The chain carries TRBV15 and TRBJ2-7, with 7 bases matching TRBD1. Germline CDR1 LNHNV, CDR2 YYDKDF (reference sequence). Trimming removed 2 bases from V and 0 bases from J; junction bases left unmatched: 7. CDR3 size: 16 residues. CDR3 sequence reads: CATSRSPWDSSYEQYF. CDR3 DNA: TGTGCCACCAGCAGATCCCCCTGGGACAGCTCCTACGAGCAGTACTTC.

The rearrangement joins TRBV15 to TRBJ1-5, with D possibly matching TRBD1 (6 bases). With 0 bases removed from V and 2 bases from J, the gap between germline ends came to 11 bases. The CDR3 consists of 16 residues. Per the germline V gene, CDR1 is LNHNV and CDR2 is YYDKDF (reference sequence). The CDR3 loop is CATSRDKGVGNQPQHF. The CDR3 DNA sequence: TGTGCCACCAGCAGAGATAAGGGGGTGGGCAATCAGCCCCAGCATTTT.

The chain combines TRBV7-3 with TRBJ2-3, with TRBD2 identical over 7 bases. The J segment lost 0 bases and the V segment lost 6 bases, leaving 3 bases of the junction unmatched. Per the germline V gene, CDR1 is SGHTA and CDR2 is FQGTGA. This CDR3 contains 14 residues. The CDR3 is CASRPAGSTDTQYF. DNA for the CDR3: TGTGCCAGCAGACCAGCGGGGAGCACAGATACGCAGTATTTT.

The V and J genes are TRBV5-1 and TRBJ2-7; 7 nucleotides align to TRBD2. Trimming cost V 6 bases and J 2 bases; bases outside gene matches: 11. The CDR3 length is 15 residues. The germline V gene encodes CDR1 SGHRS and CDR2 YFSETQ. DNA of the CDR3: TGCGCCAGCACTAGCGGTCGCGGGGGAGCCTACGAGCAGTACTTC. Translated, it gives CASTSGRGGAYEQYF.

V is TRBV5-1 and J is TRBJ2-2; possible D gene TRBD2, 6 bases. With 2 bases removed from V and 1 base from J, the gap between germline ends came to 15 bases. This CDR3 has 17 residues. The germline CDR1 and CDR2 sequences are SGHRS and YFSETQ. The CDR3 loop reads CASSFPRVAENTGELFF. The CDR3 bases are TGCGCCAGCAGCTTTCCCCGGGTAGCGGAGAACACCGGGGAGCTGTTTTTT. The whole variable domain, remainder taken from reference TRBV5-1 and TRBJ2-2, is KAGVTQTPRYLIKTRGQQVTLSCSPISGHRSVSWYQQTPGQGLQFLFEYFSETQRNKGNFPGRFSGRQFSNSRSEMNVSTLELGDSALYLCASSFPRVAENTGELFFGEGSRLTVL.